The next 28 T cell receptor beta chains were all read from a single sample in a study of T cell repertoires in cytomegalovirus infection. Via MiXCR, TCRdb re-called the reads, giving one row per CDR3 protein. The sample has hundreds of thousands of distinct CDR3 sequences, about 28% seen once; the top ten hold roughly 20%. Antigens of these TCRs are unknown. The input for sequencing was cultured PBMCs, taken from culture after CMV antigen stimulation. These receptors originate from a human donor in good health (CMV status not recorded). Some clones in this sample may be carry-over from other donors' samples.

The CDR3 region is CASSQGGGQGYGYTF. The CDR3 nucleotides read TGTGCCAGCAGTCAAGGGGGGGGGCAGGGATATGGCTACACCTTC. This chain uses TRBV6-6 with TRBJ1-2, with D perhaps TRBD1 (6 bases). V lost 5 bases and J lost 5, with 18 bases in between. Germline V gene data show CDR1 as MNHNY and CDR2 as SVGAGI (reference sequence). This CDR3 is 15 amino acids long.

As for this clonotype: At one end the junction does not follow the germline gene, possibly because of a read error. V is TRBV12-3 or TRBV12-4 and J is TRBJ2-1, with 11 bases matching TRBD2. The CDR3 is made up of 14 amino acids. CDR3 protein: CASSIAGGYNEQSF. CDR3 coding DNA: TGTGCCAGCAGCATAGCGGGGGGGTACAATGAGCAGTCCTTC.

The chain carries TRBV15 and TRBJ1-2; D possibly corresponds to TRBD1 (6 bases). Germline assignment: CDR1 LNHNV and CDR2 YYDKDF (reference sequence). V gave up 3 bases and J gave up 6 bases, with 17 bases separating them. There are 15 residues in the CDR3. The CDR3 DNA is TGTGCCACCAGCAGGCCCGGGACAAGACAAAATGGCTACACCTTC. As protein: CATSRPGTRQNGYTF.

This clonotype has just a few counts. V is TRBV4-2 and J is TRBJ1-4; D unresolved. The V end lost 2 bases, the J end lost 1 base, and 14 bases lay between the germline ends. The CDR3 length is 17 residues. Germline assignment: CDR1 LGHNA and CDR2 YNFKEQ. The CDR3 sequence is CASSQSTPVVTNEKLFF. DNA for the CDR3: TGTGCCAGCAGCCAATCGACGCCAGTTGTAACTAATGAAAAACTGTTTTTT.

This clonotype was counted ten times or more. This chain links TRBV12-3 or TRBV12-4 with TRBJ1-2, with a weak D call TRBD1 (5 bases). The CDR3 loop spans 14 amino acids. V gave up 5 bases and J gave up 2 bases, with 12 bases separating them. The CDR3 bases are TGTGCCAGCAGTCCCCCGGGGCAAAACTATGGCTACACCTTC. Translating gives CASSPPGQNYGYTF.

The chain has TRBV7-2 and TRBJ1-2; D may be TRBD1 (5 bases). Per the germline V gene, CDR1 is SGHTA and CDR2 is FQGNSA. V lost 0 bases and J lost 2, with 10 bases in between. The CDR3 is made up of 15 amino acids. The CDR3 protein is CASSLAGTENYGYTF. The CDR3 region has the DNA TGTGCCAGCAGCTTAGCAGGGACGGAGAACTATGGCTACACCTTC. The variable domain in full, completed from reference TRBV7-2 and TRBJ1-2, reads GAGVSQSPSNKVTEKGKDVELRCDPISGHTALYWYRQSLGQGLEFLIYFQGNSAPDKSGLPSDRFSAERTGGSVSTLTIQRTQQEDSAVYLCASSLAGTENYGYTFGSGTRLTVV.

The CDR3 spells CASSRWAGANTGELFF. CDR3 bases: TGTGCCAGCAGTCGATGGGCCGGTGCGAACACCGGGGAGCTGTTTTTT. The chain couples TRBV28 to TRBJ2-2; D is undetermined. V was clipped by 5 bases and J by 0 bases, with 13 bases between them. This CDR3 has 16 amino acids. The germline CDR1 and CDR2 sequences are MDHEN and SYDVKM. The variable domain in full, with the rest retrieved from reference TRBV28 and TRBJ2-2, is DVKVTQSSRYLVKRTGEKVFLECVQDMDHENMFWYRQDPGLGLRLIYFSYDVKMKEKGDIPEGYSVSREKKERFSLILESASTNQTSMYLCASSRWAGANTGELFFGEGSRLTVL.

This clonotype was recorded a few times. The CDR3 sequence: CASSPPTWQGFSPLHF. The CDR3 DNA reads TGTGCCAGTAGTCCTCCTACCTGGCAGGGGTTCTCACCCCTCCACTTT. V gene TRBV19 combines with J gene TRBJ1-6, with D tentatively TRBD1 (6 bases). The CDR3 has 16 amino acids. From germline, CDR1 is LNHDA and CDR2 SQIVND (reference sequence). V was pared by 5 bases and J by 10 bases, with 21 bases between.

The V gene is TRBV6-5, the J gene TRBJ2-6; D remains unclear. Germline CDR1 is MNHEY and CDR2 is SVGAGI. The CDR3 loop spans 15 amino acids. V was pared by 5 bases and J by 4 bases, with 12 bases between. CDR3: CASSHTILGANVLTF. The DNA for the CDR3 is TGTGCCAGCAGTCACACAATTCTGGGGGCCAACGTCCTGACTTTC.

The table lists this clonotype with a few counts. The chain links TRBV28 to TRBJ1-5, with 9 bases identical to TRBD1. Trimming cost V 4 bases and J 6 bases; bases outside gene matches: 7. The CDR3 runs to 15 residues. Germline loops: CDR1 MDHEN, CDR2 SYDVKM. CDR3 region: CASSSGQGRTQPQHF. The CDR3 DNA reads as TGTGCCAGCAGTTCCGGACAGGGGCGAACTCAGCCCCAGCATTTT.

This clonotype was observed a handful of times. At one boundary the junction diverges from the germline segment, which might be a read error. The rearrangement joins TRBV6-5 to TRBJ2-5; D is unclear. The CDR3 length is 16 residues. Per germline, CDR1 MNHEY and CDR2 SVGAGI. CDR3 nucleotide sequence: TGTGCCAGCAGTAACTCCCTTCGGGTTACCGAAGAGACCCAGTACTTC. Amino acid sequence: CASSNSLRVTEETQYF.

This clonotype was found a few times. The chain is built from TRBV11-2 and TRBJ2-3; D not certain. Germline CDR1 is SGHAT and CDR2 is FQNNGV. Trimming pared 2 bases from V and 2 bases from J, leaving 5 bases between. This CDR3 has 13 amino acids. In nucleotides, the CDR3 is TGTGCCAGCAGCTTACAGAACACAGATACGCAGTATTTT. Its protein is CASSLQNTDTQYF.

The rearrangement joins TRBV7-6 to TRBJ2-2; 13 nucleotides align to TRBD2. CDR3 size: 16 residues. After removal of 5 bases from V and 5 bases from J, the junction contained 5 bases not matched to a gene. The germline gives CDR1 SGHVS, CDR2 FNYEAQ. The CDR3 loop reads CASSNGLAGETGELFF. The CDR3 DNA reads TGTGCCAGCAGCAACGGACTAGCGGGAGAGACCGGGGAGCTGTTTTTT.

This clonotype has just a few counts. CDR3 in amino acids: CASSPGQNQPQHF. The CDR3 nucleotides are TGTGCCAGCAGCCCGGGGCAAAATCAGCCCCAGCATTTT. The V call is TRBV7-2, the J call TRBJ1-5, with D tentatively TRBD1 (5 bases). Germline V CDR1 and CDR2: SGHTA, FQGNSA. Trimming removed 5 bases at V and 4 bases at J, with 9 bases between. This CDR3 has 13 amino acids.

In its sample, this clonotype was seen a few times. J is TRBJ2-7 and V is TRBV12-3 or TRBV12-4; TRBD2 agrees at 7 bases. The CDR3 covers 14 residues. The V and J ends lost 7 bases and 0 bases, in that order; junction bases with no gene match: 6. CDR3 amino acids: CASTRAGASYEQYF. Here the CDR3 DNA reads TGTGCCAGCACCCGCGCGGGAGCCTCCTACGAGCAGTACTTC.

This clonotype was seen a handful of times. V gene TRBV27 combines with J gene TRBJ2-7; D remains unclear. CDR1 is MNHEY, CDR2 SMNVEV, per germline (reference sequence). The CDR3 contains 14 residues. V was pared by 5 bases and J by 0 bases, with 11 bases between. The CDR3 reads CASSLQASSYEQYF. CDR3 nucleotide sequence: TGTGCCAGCAGTCTGCAGGCGAGCTCCTACGAGCAGTACTTC.

V usage is TRBV19 and J usage is TRBJ1-1; TRBD1 agrees at 7 bases. The CDR3 spans 16 residues. Germline CDR1 is LNHDA and CDR2 is SQIVND (reference sequence). With V trimmed by 3 bases and J by 1 base, 8 bases remained unmatched. This CDR3 reads CASSILFGQANTEAFF. The CDR3 nucleotides are TGTGCCAGTAGTATCCTGTTTGGACAGGCGAACACTGAAGCTTTCTTT.

The chain couples TRBV12-3 or TRBV12-4 to TRBJ2-7; no reliable D call. V lost 2 bases and J 0 bases, leaving 14 bases between the germline ends. The CDR3 runs 16 residues. CDR3 coding DNA: TGTGCCAGCAGTTTAATGGGCGGATTGAGCTCCTACGAGCAGTACTTC. Protein product: CASSLMGGLSSYEQYF.

The chain links TRBV28 to TRBJ2-3; TRBD2 matches 10 bases. Trimming took 4 bases from V and 3 from J; bases not matched to a gene: 7. Looked up from germline, CDR1 is MDHEN and CDR2 is SYDVKM. The length of the CDR3 is 16 residues. DNA for the CDR3: TGTGCCAGCAGTTCCTTAGCGGGAGGAGGAACAGATACGCAGTATTTT. Its protein product is CASSSLAGGGTDTQYF.

This clonotype was observed a handful of times. V is TRBV6-8 and J is TRBJ2-6, with 7 bases aligning to TRBD2. V shed 6 bases, J shed 4 bases, and the junction held 6 bases outside the gene matches. CDR1 and CDR2 from the germline V gene are MNHGY and SAAAGT. The length of the CDR3 is 15 residues. CDR3 in DNA: TGTGCCAGCAGCCCCCAGGGACTAGGGGCCAACGTCCTGACTTTC. As protein: CASSPQGLGANVLTF.

This clonotype appeared a single time. This rearrangement joins TRBV12-3 or TRBV12-4 to TRBJ2-1; 11 bases map to TRBD2. V lost 5 bases and J lost 7; bases outside the gene matches: 7. The CDR3 has 15 amino acids. The CDR3 region has the DNA TGTGCCAGCAGTCAAACTAGCGGGGGTAAGAATGAGCAGTTCTTC. Its translation: CASSQTSGGKNEQFF.

This clonotype was seen more than once but under ten times. The J gene is TRBJ2-2, the V gene TRBV20-1, with D possibly TRBD2 on 6 matching bases. CDR1 is DFQATT and CDR2 is SNEGSKA in the germline V gene (reference sequence). The CDR3 is made up of 14 amino acids. The V end was cut by 5 bases, the J end by 7 bases, with 17 bases between. The CDR3 region has the DNA TGCAGTGCTCCTTCCGGGGGAAGTAGCGGGGAGCTGTTTTTT. This sequence encodes CSAPSGGSSGELFF.

V gene TRBV20-1 combines with J gene TRBJ2-7, with 8 nucleotides matching TRBD1. The V and J ends lost 6 bases and 2 bases, in that order; junction bases with no gene match: 3. Germline V CDR1 and CDR2: DFQATT, SNEGSKA (reference sequence). The CDR3 extends over 12 amino acids. The CDR3 sequence: CSARDRTYEQYF. For the CDR3, the DNA is TGCAGTGCAAGGGACAGGACCTACGAGCAGTACTTC.

The J gene is TRBJ1-1, the V gene TRBV20-1, with unresolved D. V was shortened by 7 bases and J by 0 bases, with 12 bases between the two germline ends. Germline CDR1 reads DFQATT; CDR2 reads SNEGSKA (reference sequence). This CDR3 comprises 13 residues. CDR3 protein: CSVTRHLNTEAFF. The CDR3, as DNA: TGCAGTGTTACGAGGCATTTGAACACTGAAGCTTTCTTT.

This chain joins TRBV7-2 and TRBJ1-4; D remains unclear. Germline values: CDR1 SGHTA, CDR2 FQGNSA. The CDR3 contains 16 residues. Between the trimmed V and J ends, which lost 9 bases and 0 bases, there was a span of 17 bases. The CDR3 loop is CASSRRTDATNEKLFF. The CDR3 DNA follows: TGTGCCAGTTCTCGTCGGACGGACGCAACTAATGAAAAACTGTTTTTT.

This chain connects TRBV11-2 to TRBJ2-6, with TRBD1 identical over 7 bases. After removal of 5 bases from V and 0 bases from J, the junction contained 7 bases not matched to a gene. There are 17 residues in the CDR3. The germline gives CDR1 SGHAT, CDR2 FQNNGV. CDR3: CASSPTGLDSGANVLTF. The CDR3 bases are TGTGCCAGCAGCCCGACAGGGTTAGACTCTGGGGCCAACGTCCTGACTTTC.

In nucleotides, the CDR3 is TGTGCCAGTATCTCCGGCAGAGCCGAGAACACTGAAGCTTTCTTT. It specifies CASISGRAENTEAFF. This chain connects TRBV19 to TRBJ1-1, with no clear D. The germline V gene has CDR1 LNHDA and CDR2 SQIVND (reference sequence). The CDR3 has 15 residues. V gave up 7 bases and J gave up 1 base, with 16 bases separating them.

A note on this clonotype: The junction and the germline gene differ at one end; a read error may be behind it. The rearrangement uses TRBV30 and TRBJ1-1; TRBD1 aligns across 9 bases. The CDR3 spans 13 residues. Germline assignment: CDR1 GTSNPN and CDR2 SVGIG (reference sequence). CDR3 nucleotides: TGTGCCTGGACCGGGACAGGGTACACCGAAGCTTTCTTT. Encoded protein: CAWTGTGYTEAFF.